The entry below describes one T cell receptor (beta chain). The antigen is not known. Then a second PCR, running about 6 to 11 cycles, was carried out with a sample-barcoded 5' primer and a J-beta primer mix. TCRdb used MiXCR to reprocess the 5' RACE reads, holding one entry per CDR3 protein. The sample includes some 760,000 distinct CDR3 sequences, around 25% of them seen just once. These data come from a study of blood T cells in healthy people across ages. Study results and caveats: Both higher diversity and more naive CD4+ cells marked long-lived donors when set against aged donors.

Germline V CDR1 and CDR2: SGHAT, FQNNGV. CDR3 size: 18 residues. Trimming removed 3 bases at V and 4 bases at J, with 24 bases between. This same sample was also taken into another study, of T cells of mothers and their children. This second study says: Overlap ran slightly, non-significantly higher for related than unrelated mother-child pairs.

This receptor was obtained from a boy aged 5-17 years in good health. The specimen was blood. The chain links TRBV11-2 to TRBJ1-2; TRBD1 might be the D (5 bases). DNA for the CDR3: TGTGCCAGCAGCTTCCCCACAGGCGGAGGGAAACCCTTCTATGGCTACACCTTC. Protein product: CASSFPTGGGKPFYGYTF.